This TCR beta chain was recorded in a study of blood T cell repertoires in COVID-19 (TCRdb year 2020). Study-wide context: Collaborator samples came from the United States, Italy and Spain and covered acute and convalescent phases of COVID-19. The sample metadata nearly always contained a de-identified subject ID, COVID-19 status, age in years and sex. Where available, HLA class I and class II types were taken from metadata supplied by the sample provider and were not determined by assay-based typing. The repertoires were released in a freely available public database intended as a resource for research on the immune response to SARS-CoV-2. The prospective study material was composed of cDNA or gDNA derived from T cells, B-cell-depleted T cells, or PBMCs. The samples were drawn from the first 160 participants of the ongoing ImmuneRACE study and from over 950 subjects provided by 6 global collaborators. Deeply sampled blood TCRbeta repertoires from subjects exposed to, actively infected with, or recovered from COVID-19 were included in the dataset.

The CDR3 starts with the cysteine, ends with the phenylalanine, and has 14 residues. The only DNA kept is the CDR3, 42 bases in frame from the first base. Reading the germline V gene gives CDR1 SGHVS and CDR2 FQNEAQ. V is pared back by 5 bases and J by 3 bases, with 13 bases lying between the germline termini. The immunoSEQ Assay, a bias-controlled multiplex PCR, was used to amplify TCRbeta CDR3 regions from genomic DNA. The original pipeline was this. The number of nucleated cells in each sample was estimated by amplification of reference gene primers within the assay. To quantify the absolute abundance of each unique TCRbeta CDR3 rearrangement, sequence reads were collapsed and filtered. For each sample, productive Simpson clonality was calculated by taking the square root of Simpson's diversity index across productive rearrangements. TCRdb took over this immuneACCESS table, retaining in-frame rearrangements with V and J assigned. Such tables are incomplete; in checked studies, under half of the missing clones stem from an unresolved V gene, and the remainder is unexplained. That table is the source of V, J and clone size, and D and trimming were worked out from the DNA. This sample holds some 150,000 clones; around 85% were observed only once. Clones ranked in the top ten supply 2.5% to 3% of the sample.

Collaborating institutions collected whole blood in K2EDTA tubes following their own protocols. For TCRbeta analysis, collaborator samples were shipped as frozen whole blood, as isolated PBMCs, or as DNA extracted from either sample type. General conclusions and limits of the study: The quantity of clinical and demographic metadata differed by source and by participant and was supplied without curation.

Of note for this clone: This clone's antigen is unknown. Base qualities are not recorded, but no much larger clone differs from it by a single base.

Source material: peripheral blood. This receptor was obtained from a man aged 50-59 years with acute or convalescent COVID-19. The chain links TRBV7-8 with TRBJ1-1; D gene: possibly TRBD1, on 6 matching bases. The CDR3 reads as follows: CASSRRGGDTEAFF. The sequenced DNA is TGTGCCAGCAGCCGCCGAGGGGGGGACACTGAAGCTTTCTTT.